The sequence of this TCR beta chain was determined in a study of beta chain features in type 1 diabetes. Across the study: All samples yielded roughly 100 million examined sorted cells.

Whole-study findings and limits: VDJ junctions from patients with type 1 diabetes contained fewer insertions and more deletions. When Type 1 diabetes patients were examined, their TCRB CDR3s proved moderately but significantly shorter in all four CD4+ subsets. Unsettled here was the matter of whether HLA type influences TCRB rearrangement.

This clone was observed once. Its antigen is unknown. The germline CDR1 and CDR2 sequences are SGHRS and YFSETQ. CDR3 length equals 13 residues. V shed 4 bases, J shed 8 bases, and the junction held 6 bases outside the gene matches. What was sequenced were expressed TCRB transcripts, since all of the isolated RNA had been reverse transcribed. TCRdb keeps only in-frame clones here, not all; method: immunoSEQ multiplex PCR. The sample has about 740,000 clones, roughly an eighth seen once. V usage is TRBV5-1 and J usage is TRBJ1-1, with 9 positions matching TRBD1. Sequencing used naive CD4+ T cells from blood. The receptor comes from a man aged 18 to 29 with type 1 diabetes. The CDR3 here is CASSPGQGLEAFF. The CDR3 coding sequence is TGCGCCAGCAGCCCAGGACAGGGGCTCGAAGCTTTCTTT.